Listed here are 7 T cell receptor beta chains from one sample, sequenced in a study of cytomegalovirus exposure and HLA in healthy donors. The study ran its PCR with 60 Vbeta and 13 Jbeta primers. Assay used: immunoSEQ multiplex PCR; TCRdb lists only in-frame clones, some missing. The profile covers roughly 100,000 clones, with more than 70% appearing a single time and roughly 1.9% taken by the ten largest. The sequencing input was PBMCs. These receptors were collected from a man between 25 and 39 years old in good health and CMV-seronegative.

The chain employs TRBV5-1 and TRBJ2-7; the D gene is possibly TRBD2 (6 bases). There are 16 residues in the CDR3. Trimming cost V 0 bases and J 6 bases, with 19 bases left between them. CDR1 is SGHRS and CDR2 is YFSETQ in the germline V gene. The CDR3 protein is CASSLGGNMISAEQYF. CDR3 in DNA: TGCGCCAGCAGCTTGGGCGGGAATATGATCAGCGCCGAGCAGTACTTC.

The V call is TRBV10-3, the J call TRBJ2-3, with TRBD1 identical over 7 bases. The germline V gene encodes CDR1 ENHRY and CDR2 SYGVKD. V shed 11 bases, J shed 1 base, and the junction held 12 bases outside the gene matches. The CDR3 is made up of 15 amino acids. The CDR3, as DNA: TGTGCCTCCCGGGACAGAGGTGATGGCACAGATACGCAGTATTTT. Amino acid sequence: CASRDRGDGTDTQYF.

The CDR3 DNA reads TGTGCCAGCAGTCAGACTAGCGGGAGCTACGAGCAGTACTTC. This encodes CASSQTSGSYEQYF. This chain joins TRBV28 and TRBJ2-7, with TRBD2 identical over 12 bases. V shed 5 bases and J 3 bases; nucleotides not matched to a gene: 2. This CDR3 has 14 amino acids. Germline CDR1 MDHEN, CDR2 SYDVKM. The full variable domain, its missing parts supplied by reference TRBV28 and TRBJ2-7, is DVKVTQSSRYLVKRTGEKVFLECVQDMDHENMFWYRQDPGLGLRLIYFSYDVKMKEKGDIPEGYSVSREKKERFSLILESASTNQTSMYLCASSQTSGSYEQYFGPGTRLTVT.

This clone was recorded only once. For the CDR3, the DNA is TGTGCCAGCAAGCAGGGTGGCAATCAGCCCCAGCATTTT. Amino acid sequence: CASKQGGNQPQHF. This chain links TRBV28 with TRBJ1-5, with a possible D match to TRBD1 (5 bases). This CDR3 is built from 13 residues. Germline V gene sequence: CDR1 MDHEN, CDR2 SYDVKM. Trimming removed 7 bases at V and 2 bases at J, with 9 bases between.

The genes are TRBV7-2 and TRBJ2-3; maybe TRBD2 (6 bases). The V gene's germline CDR1 is SGHTA and CDR2 FQGNSA. The CDR3 contains 14 residues. Trimming cost V 5 bases and J 3 bases, with 12 bases left between them. CDR3 in amino acids: CASSHVGGTDTQYF. The CDR3 nucleotides are TGTGCCAGCAGCCATGTGGGGGGAACAGATACGCAGTATTTT.

The chain employs TRBV19 and TRBJ1-1; D uncertain. There are 14 residues in the CDR3. Germline loops: CDR1 LNHDA, CDR2 SQIVND (reference sequence). With 3 bases removed from V and 4 bases from J, the gap between germline ends came to 12 bases. CDR3 DNA sequence: TGTGCCAGTAGTATCTGGGTATCGGGCACTGAAGCTTTCTTT. Translating it yields CASSIWVSGTEAFF. Filled out from reference TRBV19 and TRBJ1-1, the complete variable domain reads DGGITQSPKYLFRKEGQNVTLSCEQNLNHDAMYWYRQDPGQGLRLIYYSQIVNDFQKGDIAEGYSVSREKKESFPLTVTSAQKNPTAFYLCASSIWVSGTEAFFGQGTRLTVV.

The chain links TRBV7-9 to TRBJ1-2; 7 positions agree with TRBD1. V lost 1 base and J lost 11; bases outside the gene matches: 4. This CDR3 has 12 residues. The V gene's germline CDR1 is SEHNR and CDR2 FQNEAQ (reference sequence). CDR3 nucleotides: TGTGCCAGCAGCTTAGTCCAGGGGGAATACACCTTC. This codes for CASSLVQGEYTF.